Listed here are 14 T cell receptor beta chains from one sample, sequenced in a study of response to subunit inactivated influenza vaccine. Each CDR3 protein is one row after TCRdb ran MiXCR on the RT-PCR reads. The sample has about 700,000 distinct CDR3 sequences; 13% to 15% are singletons. Sequencing was performed on PBMCs from blood, taken 14 days before vaccination. The receptor source for this set is a man over 45 who received an inactivated influenza vaccine.

This clonotype was seen only a few times. The CDR3 here is CASSLDPPARRGEQFF. The DNA for the CDR3 is TGTGCCAGCTCACTAGACCCCCCAGCGCGGAGGGGCGAGCAGTTCTTC. The V and J genes are TRBV18 and TRBJ2-1, with D perhaps TRBD2 (6 bases). Germline V gene lookup returns CDR1 KGHSH and CDR2 LQKENI. CDR3 size: 16 residues. Trimming shortened V by 4 bases and J by 10 bases, and 23 bases separated the two germline ends.

This clonotype was seen many times. The V gene is TRBV20-1, the J gene TRBJ2-1; 7 nucleotides line up with TRBD1. The germline V gene has CDR1 DFQATT and CDR2 SNEGSKA (reference sequence). The length of the CDR3 is 13 residues. Unmatched junction bases numbered 11, after V lost 4 bases and J lost 11 bases. The CDR3 nucleotides read TGCAGTGCTATCCCCTCGGACAGGCTTAAGCAGTTCTTC. It is translated as CSAIPSDRLKQFF.

This clonotype has ten or more counts. The chain links TRBV6-5 to TRBJ1-3; perhaps TRBD1 as D (5 bases). The germline CDR1 and CDR2 sequences are MNHEY and SVGAGI. V was pared by 0 bases and J by 4 bases, with 13 bases between. The CDR3 length is 16 residues. CDR3 nucleotide sequence: TGTGCCAGCAGTTACTCTTCAGGGTCCTCCGGAAACACCATATATTTT. Protein product: CASSYSSGSSGNTIYF.

The table lists this clonotype with a few counts. The chain is built from TRBV5-1 and TRBJ1-5; D ambiguous. Germline CDR1 is SGHRS and CDR2 is YFSETQ. V was shortened by 0 bases and J by 6 bases, with 10 bases between the two germline ends. This CDR3 is built from 14 residues. In DNA form, the CDR3 reads TGCGCCAGCAGCTTGGATGGTACCAGTCAGCCCCAGCATTTT. Amino acids: CASSLDGTSQPQHF.

This clonotype turned up a few times. The V and J genes are TRBV4-3 and TRBJ2-3; possibly TRBD2 for D (6 bases). Per germline, CDR1 LGHNA and CDR2 YSLEER. This CDR3 spans 16 amino acids. V was cut by 0 bases and J by 5 bases, with 15 bases left in between. CDR3 DNA: TGCGCCAGCAGCCAAGACGCCCTAGCGCGGGGAGATACGCAGTATTTT. Encoded protein: CASSQDALARGDTQYF.

CDR3 protein: CASSSGQAGGWSEQYF. The CDR3 DNA sequence: TGCGCCAGCAGCTCCGGCCAGGCAGGGGGCTGGAGCGAGCAGTACTTC. The rearrangement uses TRBV5-1 and TRBJ2-7, with 8 bases lining up with TRBD1. From germline, CDR1 is SGHRS and CDR2 YFSETQ. The CDR3 is 16 amino acids. V was pared by 3 bases and J by 6 bases, with 14 bases of the junction left unmatched.

This chain connects TRBV7-2 to TRBJ2-1; TRBD2 aligns across 7 bases. Germline loops: CDR1 SGHTA, CDR2 FQGNSA. The ends lost 1 base at V and 14 bases at J; junction bases unmatched: 11. CDR3 length equals 14 residues. CDR3 protein: CASSLDPGGYYKFF. CDR3 coding DNA: TGTGCCAGCAGCTTAGATCCCGGGGGGTATTATAAGTTCTTC.

The V and J genes are TRBV2 and TRBJ2-7; D may be TRBD1 (6 bases). The germline V and J ends were trimmed by 7 bases and 5 bases, with 18 bases remaining between them. CDR3 size: 14 residues. Per germline, CDR1 SNHLY and CDR2 FYNNEI. The CDR3 DNA reads TGTGCCAGCAACCGCCCAGGGGAGTTCCACGAGCAGTACTTC. Protein product: CASNRPGEFHEQYF.

A few counts support this clonotype. The chain has TRBV5-1 and TRBJ2-5; TRBD1 is a possible D gene (6 bases). V lost 4 bases to trimming and J lost 2 bases, with 12 bases between them. This CDR3 contains 14 residues. Germline V gene lookup returns CDR1 SGHRS and CDR2 YFSETQ. The CDR3 nucleotides are TGCGCCAGCAGCCGAGGGGACAATCAAGAGACCCAGTACTTC. It specifies CASSRGDNQETQYF. The complete variable domain, with remaining parts taken from reference TRBV5-1 and TRBJ2-5, reads KAGVTQTPRYLIKTRGQQVTLSCSPISGHRSVSWYQQTPGQGLQFLFEYFSETQRNKGNFPGRFSGRQFSNSRSEMNVSTLELGDSALYLCASSRGDNQETQYFGPGTRLLVL.

V and J are TRBV11-2 and TRBJ2-1; 10 bases match TRBD1. The CDR3 is made up of 17 amino acids. The V and J ends lost 5 bases and 2 bases, in that order; junction bases with no gene match: 9. The germline V gene encodes CDR1 SGHAT and CDR2 FQNNGV. As DNA, the CDR3 is TGTGCCAGCAGCGCCCACGCGGGACAGGGGCCCTACAATGAGCAGTTCTTC. It codes for CASSAHAGQGPYNEQFF.

The chain carries TRBV10-3 and TRBJ2-3; tentatively, D is TRBD2 (5 bases). Germline lookup yields CDR1 ENHRY and CDR2 SYGVKD. The CDR3 length is 16 residues. Trimming removed 0 bases from V and 0 bases from J, with 10 bases in between. The CDR3 loop reads CAISESGLASTDTQYF. The CDR3 nucleotides read TGTGCCATCAGTGAGTCAGGACTGGCTAGCACAGATACGCAGTATTTT.

This clonotype came up a few times. A much larger clone sits a single nucleotide away, making a read error possible. V is TRBV12-3 or TRBV12-4 and J is TRBJ1-5; TRBD1 might be the D (5 bases). CDR3 size: 14 residues. V was trimmed by 3 bases and J by 3 bases, leaving 9 bases between them. CDR3 amino acids: CASSLGQVNQPQHF. Written as DNA, the CDR3 is TGTGCCAGCAGTTTGGGGCAGGTCAATCAGCCCCAGCATTTT.

The rearrangement links TRBV18 to TRBJ2-5, with TRBD2 as a possible D gene (6 bases). CDR1 is KGHSH and CDR2 is LQKENI in the germline V gene. CDR3 length equals 17 residues. Trimming took off 4 bases at V and 5 bases at J, with 23 bases between the two ends. Here the CDR3 reads CASSHPKPGLRVETQYF. The CDR3 DNA is TGTGCCAGCTCACACCCTAAGCCGGGACTCCGGGTGGAGACCCAGTACTTC.

The table lists this clonotype with a few counts. The CDR3 bases are TGCGCCAGCAGCTTTAATATCGTGCAGGAGCAGTTCTTC. Its protein product is CASSFNIVQEQFF. The chain links TRBV5-1 to TRBJ2-1; D is uncertain. Germline V gives CDR1 SGHRS, CDR2 YFSETQ. Trimming stripped 2 bases from V and 10 bases from J, with 13 bases between. CDR3 length equals 13 residues.